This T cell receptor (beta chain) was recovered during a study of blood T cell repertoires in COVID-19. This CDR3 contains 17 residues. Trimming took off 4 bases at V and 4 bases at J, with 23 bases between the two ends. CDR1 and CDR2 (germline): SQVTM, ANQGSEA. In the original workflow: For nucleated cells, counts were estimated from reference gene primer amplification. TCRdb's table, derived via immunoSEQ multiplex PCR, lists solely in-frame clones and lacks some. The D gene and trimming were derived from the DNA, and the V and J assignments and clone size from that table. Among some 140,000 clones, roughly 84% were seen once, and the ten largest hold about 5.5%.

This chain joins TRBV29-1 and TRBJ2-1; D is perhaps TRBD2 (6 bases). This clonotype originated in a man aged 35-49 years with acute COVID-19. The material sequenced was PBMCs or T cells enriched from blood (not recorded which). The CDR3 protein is CSVVVLAGWGVYNEQFF. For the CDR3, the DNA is TGCAGCGTTGTGGTTTTAGCTGGCTGGGGGGTTTACAATGAGCAGTTCTTC.